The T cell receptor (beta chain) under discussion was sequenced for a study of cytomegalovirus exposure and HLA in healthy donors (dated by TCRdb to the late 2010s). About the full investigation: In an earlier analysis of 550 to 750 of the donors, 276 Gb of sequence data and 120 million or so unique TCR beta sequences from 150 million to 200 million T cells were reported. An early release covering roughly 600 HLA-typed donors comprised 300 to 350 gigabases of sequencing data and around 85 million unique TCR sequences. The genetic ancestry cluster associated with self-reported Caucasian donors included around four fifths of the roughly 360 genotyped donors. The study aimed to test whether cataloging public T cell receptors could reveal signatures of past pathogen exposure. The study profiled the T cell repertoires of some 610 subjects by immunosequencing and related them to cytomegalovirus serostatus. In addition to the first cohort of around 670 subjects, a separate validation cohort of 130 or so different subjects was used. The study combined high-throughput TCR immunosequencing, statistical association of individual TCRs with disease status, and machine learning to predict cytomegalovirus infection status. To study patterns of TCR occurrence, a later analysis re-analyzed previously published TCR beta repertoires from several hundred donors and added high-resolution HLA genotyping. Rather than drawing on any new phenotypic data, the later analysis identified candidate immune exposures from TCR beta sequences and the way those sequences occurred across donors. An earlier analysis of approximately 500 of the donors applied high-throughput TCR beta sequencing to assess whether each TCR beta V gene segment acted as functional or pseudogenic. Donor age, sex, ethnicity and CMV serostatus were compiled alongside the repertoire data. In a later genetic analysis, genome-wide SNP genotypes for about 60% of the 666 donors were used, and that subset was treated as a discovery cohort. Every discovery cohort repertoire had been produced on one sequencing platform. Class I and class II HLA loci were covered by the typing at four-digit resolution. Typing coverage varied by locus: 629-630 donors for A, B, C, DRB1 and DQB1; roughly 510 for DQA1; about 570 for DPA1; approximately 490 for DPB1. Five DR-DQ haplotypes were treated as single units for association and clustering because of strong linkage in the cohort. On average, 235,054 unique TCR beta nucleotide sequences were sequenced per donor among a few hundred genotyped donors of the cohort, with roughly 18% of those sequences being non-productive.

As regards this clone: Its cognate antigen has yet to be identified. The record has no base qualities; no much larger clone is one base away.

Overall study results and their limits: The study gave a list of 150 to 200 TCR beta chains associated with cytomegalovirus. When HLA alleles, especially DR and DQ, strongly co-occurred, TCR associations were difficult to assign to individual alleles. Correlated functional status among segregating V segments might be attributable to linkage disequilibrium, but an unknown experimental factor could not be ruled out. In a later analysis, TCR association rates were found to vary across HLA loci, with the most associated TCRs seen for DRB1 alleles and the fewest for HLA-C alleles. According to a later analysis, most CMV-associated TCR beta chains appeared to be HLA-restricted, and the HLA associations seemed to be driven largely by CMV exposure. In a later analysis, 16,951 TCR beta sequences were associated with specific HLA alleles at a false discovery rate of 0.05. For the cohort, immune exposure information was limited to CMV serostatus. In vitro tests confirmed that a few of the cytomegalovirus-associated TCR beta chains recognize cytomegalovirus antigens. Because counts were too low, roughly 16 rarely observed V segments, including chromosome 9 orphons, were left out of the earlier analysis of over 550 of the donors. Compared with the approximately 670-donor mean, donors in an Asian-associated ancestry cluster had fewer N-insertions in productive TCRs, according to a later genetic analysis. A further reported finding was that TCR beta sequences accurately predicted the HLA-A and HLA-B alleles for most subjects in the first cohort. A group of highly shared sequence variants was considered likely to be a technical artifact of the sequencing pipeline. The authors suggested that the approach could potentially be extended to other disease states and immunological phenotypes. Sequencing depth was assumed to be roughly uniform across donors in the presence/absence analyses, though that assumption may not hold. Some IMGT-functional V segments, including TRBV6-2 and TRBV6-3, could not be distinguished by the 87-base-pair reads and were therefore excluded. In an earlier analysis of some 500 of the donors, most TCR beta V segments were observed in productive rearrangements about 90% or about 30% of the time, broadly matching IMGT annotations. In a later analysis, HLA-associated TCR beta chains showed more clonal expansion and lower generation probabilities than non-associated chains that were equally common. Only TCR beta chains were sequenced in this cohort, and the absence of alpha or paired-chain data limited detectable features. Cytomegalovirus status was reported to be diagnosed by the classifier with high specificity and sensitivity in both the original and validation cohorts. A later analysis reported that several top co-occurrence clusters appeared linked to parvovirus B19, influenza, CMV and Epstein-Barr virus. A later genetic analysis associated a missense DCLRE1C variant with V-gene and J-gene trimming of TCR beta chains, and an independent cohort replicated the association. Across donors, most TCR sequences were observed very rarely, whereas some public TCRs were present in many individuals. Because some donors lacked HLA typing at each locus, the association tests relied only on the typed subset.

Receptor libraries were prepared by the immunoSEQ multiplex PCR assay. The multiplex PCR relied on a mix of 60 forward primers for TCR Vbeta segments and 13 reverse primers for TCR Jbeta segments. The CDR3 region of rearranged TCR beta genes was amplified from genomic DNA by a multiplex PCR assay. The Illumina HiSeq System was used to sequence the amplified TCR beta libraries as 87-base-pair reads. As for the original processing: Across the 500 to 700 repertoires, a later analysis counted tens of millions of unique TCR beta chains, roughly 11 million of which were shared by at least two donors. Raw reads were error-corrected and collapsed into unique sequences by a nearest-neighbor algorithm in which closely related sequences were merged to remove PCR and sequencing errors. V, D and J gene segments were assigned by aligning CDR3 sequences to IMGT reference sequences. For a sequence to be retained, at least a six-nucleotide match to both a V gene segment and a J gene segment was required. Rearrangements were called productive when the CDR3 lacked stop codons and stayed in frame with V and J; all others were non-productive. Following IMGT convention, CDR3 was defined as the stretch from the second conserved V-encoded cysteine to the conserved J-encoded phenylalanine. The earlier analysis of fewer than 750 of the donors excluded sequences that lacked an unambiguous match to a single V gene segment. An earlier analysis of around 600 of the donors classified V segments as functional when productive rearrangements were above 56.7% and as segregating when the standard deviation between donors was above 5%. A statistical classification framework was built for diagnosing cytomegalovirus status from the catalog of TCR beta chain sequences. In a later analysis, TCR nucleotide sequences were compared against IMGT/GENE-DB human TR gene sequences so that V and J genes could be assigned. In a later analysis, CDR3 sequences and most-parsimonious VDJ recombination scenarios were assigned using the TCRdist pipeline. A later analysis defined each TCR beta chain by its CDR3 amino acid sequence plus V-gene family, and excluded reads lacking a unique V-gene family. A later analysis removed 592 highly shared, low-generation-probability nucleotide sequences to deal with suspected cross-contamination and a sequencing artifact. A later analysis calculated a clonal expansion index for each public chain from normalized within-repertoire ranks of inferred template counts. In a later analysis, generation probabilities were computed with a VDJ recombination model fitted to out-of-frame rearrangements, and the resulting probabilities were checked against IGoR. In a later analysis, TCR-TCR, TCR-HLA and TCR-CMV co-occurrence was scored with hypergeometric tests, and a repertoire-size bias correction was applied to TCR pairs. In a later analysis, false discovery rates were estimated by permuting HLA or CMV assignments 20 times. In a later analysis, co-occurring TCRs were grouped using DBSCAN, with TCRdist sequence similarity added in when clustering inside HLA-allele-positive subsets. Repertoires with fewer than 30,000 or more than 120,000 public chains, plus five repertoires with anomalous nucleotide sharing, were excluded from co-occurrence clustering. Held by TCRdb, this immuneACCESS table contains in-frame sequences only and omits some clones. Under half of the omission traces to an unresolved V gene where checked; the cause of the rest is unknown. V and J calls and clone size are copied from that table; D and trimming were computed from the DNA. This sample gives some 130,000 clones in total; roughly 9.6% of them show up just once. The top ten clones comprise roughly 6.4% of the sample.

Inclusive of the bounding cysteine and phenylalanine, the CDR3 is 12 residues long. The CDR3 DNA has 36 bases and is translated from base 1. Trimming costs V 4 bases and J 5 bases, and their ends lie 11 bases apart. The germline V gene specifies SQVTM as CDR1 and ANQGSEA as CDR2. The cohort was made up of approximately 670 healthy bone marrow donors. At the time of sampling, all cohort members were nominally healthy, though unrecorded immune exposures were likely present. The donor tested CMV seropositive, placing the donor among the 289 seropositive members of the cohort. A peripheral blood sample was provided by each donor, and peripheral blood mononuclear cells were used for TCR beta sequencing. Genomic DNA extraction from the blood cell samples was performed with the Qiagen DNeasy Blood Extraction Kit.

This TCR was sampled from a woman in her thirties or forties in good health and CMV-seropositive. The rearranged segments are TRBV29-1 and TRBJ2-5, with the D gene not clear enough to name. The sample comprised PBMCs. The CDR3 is CSVAPPAETQYF. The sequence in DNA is TGCAGCGTTGCCCCCCCAGCGGAGACCCAGTACTTC.